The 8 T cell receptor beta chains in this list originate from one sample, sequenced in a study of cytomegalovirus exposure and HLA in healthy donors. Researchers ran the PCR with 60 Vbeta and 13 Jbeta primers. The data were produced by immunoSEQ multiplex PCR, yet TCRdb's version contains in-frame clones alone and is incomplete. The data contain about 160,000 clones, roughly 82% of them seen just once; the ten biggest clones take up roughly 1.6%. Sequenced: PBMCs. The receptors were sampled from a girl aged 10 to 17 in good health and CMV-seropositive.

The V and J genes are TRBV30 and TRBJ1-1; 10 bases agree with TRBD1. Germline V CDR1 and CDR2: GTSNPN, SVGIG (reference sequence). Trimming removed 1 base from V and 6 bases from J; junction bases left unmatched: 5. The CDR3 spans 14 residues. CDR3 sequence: CAWSAGTGAAEAFF. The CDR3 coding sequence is TGTGCCTGGAGTGCCGGGACAGGGGCCGCTGAAGCTTTCTTT.

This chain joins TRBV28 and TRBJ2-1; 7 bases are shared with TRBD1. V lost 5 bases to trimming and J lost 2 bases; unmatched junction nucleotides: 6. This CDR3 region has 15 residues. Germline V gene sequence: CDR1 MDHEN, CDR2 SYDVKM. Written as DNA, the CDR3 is TGTGCCAGCAGTCCAGACAGGGCAACCTACAATGAGCAGTTCTTC. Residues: CASSPDRATYNEQFF.

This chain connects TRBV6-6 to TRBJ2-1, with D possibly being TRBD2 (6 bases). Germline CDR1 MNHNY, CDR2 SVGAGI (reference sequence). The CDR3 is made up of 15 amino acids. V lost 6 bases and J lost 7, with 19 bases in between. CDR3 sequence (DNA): TGTGCCAGCAGCCTTCCGAATGGCGCGGGGAATGAGCAGTTCTTC. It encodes CASSLPNGAGNEQFF.

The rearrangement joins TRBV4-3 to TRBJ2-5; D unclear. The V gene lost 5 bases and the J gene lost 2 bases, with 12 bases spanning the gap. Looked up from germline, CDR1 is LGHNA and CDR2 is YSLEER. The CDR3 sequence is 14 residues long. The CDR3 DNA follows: TGCGCCAGCAGCAGCCGCCTAGGTCAAGAGACCCAGTACTTC. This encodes CASSSRLGQETQYF.

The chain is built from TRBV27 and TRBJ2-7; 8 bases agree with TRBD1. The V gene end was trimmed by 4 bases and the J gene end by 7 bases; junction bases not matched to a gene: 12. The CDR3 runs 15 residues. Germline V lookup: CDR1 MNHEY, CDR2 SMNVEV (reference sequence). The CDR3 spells CASSSRQGPLGEQYF. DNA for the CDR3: TGTGCCAGCAGTTCGCGACAGGGGCCCCTGGGGGAGCAGTACTTC.

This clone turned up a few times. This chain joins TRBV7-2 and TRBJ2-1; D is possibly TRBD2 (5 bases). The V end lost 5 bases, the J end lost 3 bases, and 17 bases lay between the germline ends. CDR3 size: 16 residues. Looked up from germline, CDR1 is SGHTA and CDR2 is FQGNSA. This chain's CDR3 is CASSPRTTRNYNEQFF. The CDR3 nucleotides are TGTGCCAGCAGCCCCCGCACTACTAGAAACTACAATGAGCAGTTCTTC.

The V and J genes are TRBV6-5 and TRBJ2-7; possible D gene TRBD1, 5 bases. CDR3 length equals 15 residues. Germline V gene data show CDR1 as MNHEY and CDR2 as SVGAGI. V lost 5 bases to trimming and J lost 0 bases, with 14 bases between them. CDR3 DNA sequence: TGTGCCAGCAGTCAGACAGCTGACTTCTCCTACGAGCAGTACTTC. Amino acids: CASSQTADFSYEQYF.

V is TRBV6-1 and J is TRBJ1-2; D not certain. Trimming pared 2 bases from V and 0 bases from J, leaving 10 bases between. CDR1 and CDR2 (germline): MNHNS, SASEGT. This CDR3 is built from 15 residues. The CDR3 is CASSELYGANYGYTF. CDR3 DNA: TGTGCCAGCAGTGAACTTTACGGAGCTAACTATGGCTACACCTTC.